This T cell receptor beta chain was sequenced during a study of blood T cell repertoires in COVID-19. At the level of the study: Sites across the United States, Italy and Spain contributed samples from acute and convalescent COVID-19. PBMCs, B-cell-depleted T cells, or T cells were the source of the cDNA or gDNA that made up the material.

CDR3 length: 15 residues. CDR1 is SQVTM, CDR2 ANQGSEA, per germline. After removal of 4 bases from V and 4 bases from J, the junction contained 9 bases not matched to a gene. Study processing details: Estimated nucleated cell counts came from reference gene primer amplification. Using immunoSEQ multiplex PCR, the repertoire was profiled, and TCRdb retains in-frame clones only, with some absent. That table gives V, J and clone size, and the DNA gave D and trimming. Among roughly 35,000 clones listed, over 90% were seen once. The rearrangement joins TRBV29-1 to TRBJ2-1, with TRBD2 identical over 8 bases. The receptor comes from a human donor in a cohort sampled during active COVID-19. The specimen sequenced was peripheral blood. The DNA for the CDR3 is TGCAGCGTTGCCCCTCCGGGACTAGAATACAATGAGCAGTTCTTC. Its translation is CSVAPPGLEYNEQFF.